This T cell receptor beta chain was obtained from a study of beta chain features in type 1 diabetes. As regards this clone: Its antigen is still unknown.

One heparinised blood draw averaging approximately 120 mL was given by each donor. The CDR3 loop spans 14 amino acids. Trimming shortened V by 2 bases and J by 3 bases, and 11 bases separated the two germline ends. The V gene's germline CDR1 is SGHDT and CDR2 YYEEEE. Points from the study as a whole: Shortening that was moderate but significant affected the TCRB CDR3s of Type 1 diabetes patients in all four CD4+ subsets. Any HLA type influence on TCRB rearrangement was left unresolved here.

Expressed TCRB transcripts got sequenced, as all isolated RNA was reverse transcribed. Approximately 3.4 million reads, on average, came from each naive, central memory and regulatory T cell sample. Generated by immunoSEQ multiplex PCR, the TCRdb table keeps only in-frame clones and is missing some. Altogether 350,000 or so clones are present, roughly a fifth being singletons, with the ten largest covering approximately 0.043%. The material sequenced was naive CD4+ T cells from blood. V usage is TRBV5-6 and J usage is TRBJ2-5; D is possibly TRBD1 (5 bases). This clonotype was obtained from a young woman in good health. DNA of the CDR3: TGTGCCAGCAGCTTTACTTTAGGGGAAGAGACCCAGTACTTC. Residues: CASSFTLGEETQYF.